Sequencing of this TCR beta chain was carried out in a study of monozygotic twins with cystic fibrosis listed by TCRdb under 2021. Looking at the study overall: Barcoded libraries were prepared with around 15 PCR cycles from about 3 micrograms of fragmented DNA. The study compared TCR beta repertoires within and between 16 monozygotic twin pairs with cystic fibrosis to assess genetic influence on V and J gene usage. Ten female and six male twin pairs, aged about 2.0 to 36.4 years (median around 10 years) and mostly children and adolescents, were included in the cohort. Twins were ranked among some 1,000 cohort participants for weight-for-height and FEVPerc (FEV1 disease centile) at the day of blood sampling. Data for three of the twin pairs had previously been reported in another context. General findings and caveats noted by the study authors: Nucleotide-identical clonotype sharing was significantly higher within monozygotic CF twin pairs than between unrelated CF individuals (P = 0.000026, Mann-Whitney). V gene usage was most similar to the co-twin for 13 of 16 pairs, and J usage for 8 of 16 pairs, suggesting genetic constraints. Only a small cohort was studied, and no association of shared CDR3 numbers with age, concordance or disease severity was found. Simpson clonality tended to be low (median around 0.01), which suggests a naive-dominated repertoire, although clonality was higher in the most severely affected patients.

The CDR3 runs 10 amino acids, cysteine and phenylalanine included. Of all the DNA, just the CDR3 is kept, 30 bases in frame from base 1. V is cut by 7 bases and J by 6 bases, and the space between the germline ends is 9 bases. The germline V gene encodes CDR1 SQVTM and CDR2 ANQGSEA. The twin pairs came from the European Cystic Fibrosis Twin and Sibling Study Cohort, a cohort that recruited patients from 170 or so CF clinics across 14 European countries. Both zygosity and CFTR genotype were checked in-house, and zygosity was tested with multiplex PCR across nine short tandem repeat loci. Each twin gave a peripheral blood sample, and clinical parameters were documented on that same day of blood sampling. Phenol/chloroform extraction was used to isolate genomic DNA from peripheral blood cells, and the DNA was then kept in TE buffer at 4 degrees C. As regards this clone: What this receptor recognizes is not known. No base-level quality is on record; no much larger clone is a single base apart.

Following the manufacturer's instructions, the researchers used the immunoSEQ immune profiling system to amplify TCR beta CDR3 regions via multiplex PCR. Sequencing was performed on an Illumina NextSeq system. Concerning the study's data processing: Sequence data were processed on the immunoSEQ Analyzer platform, and clonality was calculated as the square root of Simpson's index of productive rearrangements. Similarity in V and J usage was measured by Jensen-Shannon distance, and OLGA was used to compute CDR3 generation probabilities. Shared CDR3 sequences were searched against the immuneACCESS database (August 2020) and VDJdb (December 2020). TCRdb's version of the immuneACCESS table is confined to in-frame rearrangements and falls short of the full clone set. An unresolved V gene accounts for under half of the shortfall where checked; the remainder is of unknown origin. The V and J calls and the clone size are those of that table, but D and trimming were determined from the DNA. Recorded for this sample are 8,500 to 14,000 clones; 96% of them occurred a single time. Roughly 0.8% of the sample is taken by the ten largest.

The sequence came from a boy between 10 and 17 years old with cystic fibrosis. The chain couples TRBV29-1 to TRBJ1-1; TRBD1 is a weak D gene call, 5 bases matching. The sequencing sample was made of blood. The sequence in DNA is TGCAGCGCCAGAGGGGCTGAAGCTTTCTTT. Protein translation: CSARGAEAFF.